This is a list of T cell receptor beta chains from one sample in a study of blood T cell repertoires in COVID-19. Measured with immunoSEQ multiplex PCR; TCRdb has only the in-frame clones, and not every one. The sample shows a few hundred thousand clones, roughly 88% of them seen only once. The sequencing sample was made of peripheral blood. The receptors shown here come from a man of 80 years or more with acute or convalescent COVID-19. Each CDR3 is given with its conserved first and last residue. Each record gives: D gene, J gene, V gene, clone size, CDR3 protein, CDR3 DNA. D genes are given only for firm matches. Where a row states a size, it is once, few, many or the class of an expanded clone; other rows omit it.

D gene: -; J gene: TRBJ1-5; V gene: TRBV6-5; clone size: -; CDR3 protein: CATETVSNQPQHF; CDR3 DNA: TGTGCCACCGAGACAGTTAGCAATCAGCCCCAGCATTTT
D gene: -; J gene: TRBJ1-1; V gene: TRBV18; clone size: -; CDR3 protein: CASSPGAVNTEAFF; CDR3 DNA: TGTGCCAGCTCACCAGGGGCCGTGAACACTGAAGCTTTCTTT
D gene: -; J gene: TRBJ1-5; V gene: TRBV25-1; clone size: -; CDR3 protein: CASTTPGGGLCSNQPQHF; CDR3 DNA: TGTGCCAGCACTACCCCCGGGGGTGGTCTTTGCAGCAATCAGCCCCAGCATTTT
D gene: TRBD2; J gene: TRBJ2-1; V gene: TRBV12-5; clone size: -; CDR3 protein: CASGLVGGGHQNEQFF; CDR3 DNA: TGTGCTAGTGGTTTGGTCGGGGGGGGCCACCAGAATGAGCAGTTCTTC
D gene: -; J gene: TRBJ2-7; V gene: TRBV18; clone size: -; CDR3 protein: CASSRDTSYEQYF; CDR3 DNA: TGTGCCAGCTCACGGGACACCTCCTACGAGCAGTACTTC
D gene: -; J gene: TRBJ1-1; V gene: TRBV9; clone size: -; CDR3 protein: CASSVEGEYAEAFF; CDR3 DNA: TGTGCCAGCAGCGTAGAGGGGGAGTATGCTGAAGCTTTCTTT
D gene: TRBD1; J gene: TRBJ1-5; V gene: TRBV5-1; clone size: once; CDR3 protein: CASSLQGVGQPQHF; CDR3 DNA: TGCGCCAGCAGCTTACAGGGGGTCGGTCAGCCCCAGCATTTT
D gene: -; J gene: TRBJ2-2; V gene: TRBV5-1; clone size: -; CDR3 protein: CASSPDGDIGRANTGELFF; CDR3 DNA: TGCGCCAGCAGCCCGGACGGGGACATCGGACGAGCGAACACCGGGGAGCTGTTTTTT
D gene: -; J gene: TRBJ2-7; V gene: TRBV5-4; clone size: -; CDR3 protein: CASSLDGGEGIPEQYF; CDR3 DNA: TGTGCCAGCAGCTTGGATGGCGGGGAAGGGATCCCGGAGCAGTACTTC
D gene: -; J gene: TRBJ1-6; V gene: TRBV19; clone size: -; CDR3 protein: CASRVQGRSYNSPLHF; CDR3 DNA: TGTGCCAGTAGAGTCCAGGGCCGCTCCTATAATTCACCCCTCCACTTT
D gene: TRBD1; J gene: TRBJ2-7; V gene: TRBV18; clone size: -; CDR3 protein: CASSVGTGQYEQYF; CDR3 DNA: TGTGCCAGCTCAGTCGGGACAGGCCAGTACGAGCAGTACTTC
D gene: -; J gene: TRBJ1-5; V gene: TRBV12-3/TRBV12-4; clone size: once; CDR3 protein: CASSSSPQPQHF; CDR3 DNA: TGTGCCAGCAGTTCCTCCCCTCAGCCCCAGCATTTT
D gene: TRBD1; J gene: TRBJ2-7; V gene: TRBV19; clone size: -; CDR3 protein: CASSIGDRVFAGEMNF; CDR3 DNA: TGTGCCAGTAGTATAGGGGACAGGGTGTTCGCGGGGGAGATGAACTTC
D gene: -; J gene: TRBJ1-1; V gene: TRBV29-1; clone size: -; CDR3 protein: CSAGTRADTEAFF; CDR3 DNA: TGCAGCGCTGGAACCAGGGCGGACACTGAAGCTTTCTTT
D gene: -; J gene: TRBJ2-7; V gene: TRBV4-3; clone size: -; CDR3 protein: CASSQHTGTTYEQYF; CDR3 DNA: TGCGCCAGCAGCCAACATACCGGGACAACCTACGAGCAGTACTTC
D gene: -; J gene: TRBJ1-2; V gene: TRBV14; clone size: -; CDR3 protein: CASSQVPLYGYTF; CDR3 DNA: TGTGCCAGCAGCCAAGTCCCCCTCTATGGCTACACCTTC
D gene: -; J gene: TRBJ1-4; V gene: TRBV3-1/TRBV3-2; clone size: -; CDR3 protein: CASSQTDSPTNVVFF; CDR3 DNA: TGTGCCAGCAGCCAGACTGACAGCCCCACAAACGTGGTGTTTTTT